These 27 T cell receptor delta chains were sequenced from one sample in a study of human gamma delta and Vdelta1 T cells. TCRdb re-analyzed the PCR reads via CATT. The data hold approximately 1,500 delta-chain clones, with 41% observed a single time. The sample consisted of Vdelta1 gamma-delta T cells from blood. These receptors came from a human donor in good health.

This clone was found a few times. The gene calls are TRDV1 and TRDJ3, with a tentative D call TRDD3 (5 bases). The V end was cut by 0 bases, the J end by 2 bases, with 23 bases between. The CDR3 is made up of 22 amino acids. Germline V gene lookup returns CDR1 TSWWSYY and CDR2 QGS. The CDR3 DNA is TGTGCTCTTGGGGAACTTTCGTCTCCCGGGTCTGAGGGGGCCTGGGACACCCGACAGATGTTTTTC. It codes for CALGELSSPGSEGAWDTRQMFF.

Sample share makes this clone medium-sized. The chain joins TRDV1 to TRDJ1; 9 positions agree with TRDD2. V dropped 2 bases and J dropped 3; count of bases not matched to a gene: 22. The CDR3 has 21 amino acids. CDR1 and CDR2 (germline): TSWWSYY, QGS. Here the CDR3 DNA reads TGTGCTCTTGGGGAATTAAGACCCCTCCTTCCTACGTCTGGGGGTTCCGATAAACTCATCTTT. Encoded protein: CALGELRPLLPTSGGSDKLIF.

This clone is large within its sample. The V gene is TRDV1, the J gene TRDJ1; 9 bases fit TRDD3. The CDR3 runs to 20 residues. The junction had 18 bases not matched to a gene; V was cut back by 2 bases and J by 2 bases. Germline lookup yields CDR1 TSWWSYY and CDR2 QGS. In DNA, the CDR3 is TGTGCTCTTGGGGAAAACCTAGACGAGTACTGGGGGAGACTAACCGATAAACTCATCTTT. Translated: CALGENLDEYWGRLTDKLIF.

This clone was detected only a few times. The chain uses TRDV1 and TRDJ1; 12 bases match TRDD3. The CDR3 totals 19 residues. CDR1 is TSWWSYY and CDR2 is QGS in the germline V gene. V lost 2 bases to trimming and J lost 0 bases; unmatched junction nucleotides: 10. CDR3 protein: CALGEELRLGDTDTDKLIF. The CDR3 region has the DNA TGTGCTCTTGGGGAAGAACTACGTCTGGGGGATACGGACACCGATAAACTCATCTTT.

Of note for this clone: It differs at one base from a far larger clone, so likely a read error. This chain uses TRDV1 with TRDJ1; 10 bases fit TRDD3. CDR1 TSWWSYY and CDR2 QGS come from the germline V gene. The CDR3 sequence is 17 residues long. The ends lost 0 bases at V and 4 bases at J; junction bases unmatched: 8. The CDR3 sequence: CALGELHRGIRIDKLIF. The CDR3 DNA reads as TGTGCTCTTGGGGAACTTCATCGGGGGATACGCATCGATAAACTCATCTTT.

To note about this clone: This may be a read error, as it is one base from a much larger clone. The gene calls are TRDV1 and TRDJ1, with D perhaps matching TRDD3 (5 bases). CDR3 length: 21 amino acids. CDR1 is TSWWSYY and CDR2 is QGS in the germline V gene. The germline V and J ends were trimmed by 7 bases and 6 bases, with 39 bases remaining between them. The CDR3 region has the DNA TGTGCTCTTGCCCCAGGGCGTTTTCCCGGGGAGACGCAACGGGGTCCTCATAAACTCATCTTT. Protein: CALAPGRFPGETQRGPHKLIF.

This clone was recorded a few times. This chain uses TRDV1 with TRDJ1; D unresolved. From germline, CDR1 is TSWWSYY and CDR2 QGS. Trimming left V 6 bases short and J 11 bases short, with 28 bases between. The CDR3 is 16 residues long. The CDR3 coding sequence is TGTGCTCTTGGAACGCCGCTACCCCAGACTGAGCTTGGGCTCATCTTT. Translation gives CALGTPLPQTELGLIF.

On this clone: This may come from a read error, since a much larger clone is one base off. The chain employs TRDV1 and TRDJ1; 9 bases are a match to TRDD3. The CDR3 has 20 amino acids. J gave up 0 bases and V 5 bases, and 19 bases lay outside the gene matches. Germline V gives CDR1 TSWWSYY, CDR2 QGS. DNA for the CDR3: TGTGCTCTTGGGAAACCCAGGGAGGGGGATACCCACTACAACACCGATAAACTCATCTTT. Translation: CALGKPREGDTHYNTDKLIF.

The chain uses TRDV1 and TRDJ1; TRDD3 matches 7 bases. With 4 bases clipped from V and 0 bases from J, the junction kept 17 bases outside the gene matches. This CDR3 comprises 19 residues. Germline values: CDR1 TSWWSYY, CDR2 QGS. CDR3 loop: CALGAIWELGSSYTDKLIF. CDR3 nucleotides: TGTGCTCTTGGGGCCATTTGGGAACTGGGGAGCTCGTACACCGATAAACTCATCTTT.

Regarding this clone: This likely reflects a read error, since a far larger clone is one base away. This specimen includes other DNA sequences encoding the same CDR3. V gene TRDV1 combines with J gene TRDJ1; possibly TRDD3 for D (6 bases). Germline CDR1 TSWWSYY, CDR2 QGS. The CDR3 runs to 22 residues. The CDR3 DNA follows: TGTGCTCTTGGGGAACTTTCCCCCTCGGGGGGACAATCCGGTTGTAGCACCGATAAGCTCATCTTT. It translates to CALGELSPSGGQSGCSTDKLIF.

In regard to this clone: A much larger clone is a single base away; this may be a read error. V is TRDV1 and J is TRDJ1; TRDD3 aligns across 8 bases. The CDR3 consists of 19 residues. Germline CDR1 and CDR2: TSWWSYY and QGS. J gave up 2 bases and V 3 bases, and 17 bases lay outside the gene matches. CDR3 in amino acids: CALGDSLSHWGATTDKLIF. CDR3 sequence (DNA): TGTGCTCTTGGGGACTCTCTTTCCCACTGGGGGGCCACAACCGATAAACTCATCTTT.

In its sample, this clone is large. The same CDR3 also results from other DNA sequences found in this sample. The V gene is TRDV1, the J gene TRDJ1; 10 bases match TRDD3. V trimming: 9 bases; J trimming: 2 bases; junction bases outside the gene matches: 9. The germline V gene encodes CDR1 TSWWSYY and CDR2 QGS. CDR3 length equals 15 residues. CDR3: CALRTGGYATDKLIF. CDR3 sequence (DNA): TGTGCTCTGCGTACCGGGGGATACGCGACCGATAAACTCATCTTT.

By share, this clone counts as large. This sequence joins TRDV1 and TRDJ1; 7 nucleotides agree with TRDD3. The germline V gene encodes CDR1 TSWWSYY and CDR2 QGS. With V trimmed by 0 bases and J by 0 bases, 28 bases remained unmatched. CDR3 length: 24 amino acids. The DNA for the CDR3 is TGTGCTCTTGGGGAACTAGGTCGTCAGCTTGTGGGATACCGAAGTTTGAGACACACCGATAAACTCATCTTT. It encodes CALGELGRQLVGYRSLRHTDKLIF.

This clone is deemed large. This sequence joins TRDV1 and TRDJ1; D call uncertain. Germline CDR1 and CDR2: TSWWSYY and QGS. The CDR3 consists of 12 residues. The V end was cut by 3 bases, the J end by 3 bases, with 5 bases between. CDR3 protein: CALGEGPDKLIF. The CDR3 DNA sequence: TGTGCTCTTGGGGAGGGCCCCGATAAACTCATCTTT.

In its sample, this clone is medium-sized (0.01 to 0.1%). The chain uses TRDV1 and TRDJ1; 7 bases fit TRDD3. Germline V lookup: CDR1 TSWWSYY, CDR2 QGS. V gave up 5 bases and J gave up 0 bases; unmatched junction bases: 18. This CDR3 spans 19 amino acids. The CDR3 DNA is TGTGCTCTTGGGATCCCCTACAGTAGGGGATATAGCAACACCGATAAACTCATCTTT. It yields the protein CALGIPYSRGYSNTDKLIF.

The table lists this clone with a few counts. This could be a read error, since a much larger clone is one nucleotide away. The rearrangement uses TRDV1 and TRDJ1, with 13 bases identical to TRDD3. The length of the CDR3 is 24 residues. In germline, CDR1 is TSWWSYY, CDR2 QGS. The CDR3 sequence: CALGKLSRPDDSFNWGIRVGKLIF. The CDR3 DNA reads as TGTGCTCTTGGGAAACTTTCGAGACCCGACGATTCTTTTAACTGGGGGATACGCGTCGGTAAACTCATCTTT.

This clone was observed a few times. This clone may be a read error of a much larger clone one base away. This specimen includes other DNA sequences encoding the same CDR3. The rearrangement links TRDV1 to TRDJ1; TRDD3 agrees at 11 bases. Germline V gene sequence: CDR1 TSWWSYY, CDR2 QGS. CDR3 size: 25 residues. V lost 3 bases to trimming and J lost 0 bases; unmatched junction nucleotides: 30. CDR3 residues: CALGDPISPSPPYWGIAPYTDKLIF. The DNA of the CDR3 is TGTGCTCTTGGGGATCCCATCTCTCCTTCACCTCCTTACTGGGGGATAGCCCCTTACACCGATAAACTCATCTTT.

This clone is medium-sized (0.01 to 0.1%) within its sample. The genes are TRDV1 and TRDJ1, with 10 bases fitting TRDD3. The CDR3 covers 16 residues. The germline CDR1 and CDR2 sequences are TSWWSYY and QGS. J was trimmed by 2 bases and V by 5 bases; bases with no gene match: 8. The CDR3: CALGPPLGDTTDKLIF. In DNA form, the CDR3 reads TGTGCTCTTGGGCCCCCTTTGGGGGATACAACCGATAAACTCATCTTT.

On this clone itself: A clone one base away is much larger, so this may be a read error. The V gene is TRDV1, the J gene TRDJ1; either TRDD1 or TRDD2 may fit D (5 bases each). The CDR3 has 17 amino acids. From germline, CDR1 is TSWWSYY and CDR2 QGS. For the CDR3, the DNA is TGTGCTCTTGGGGAACGAATAGAGCATACCTTCGCCGATAAACTCACCTTT. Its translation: CALGERIEHTFADKLTF.

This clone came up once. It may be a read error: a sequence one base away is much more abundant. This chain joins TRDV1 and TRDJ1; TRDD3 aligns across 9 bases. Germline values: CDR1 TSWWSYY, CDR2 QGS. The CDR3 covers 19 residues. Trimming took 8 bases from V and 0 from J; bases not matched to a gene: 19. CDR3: CALPFSAGTGGPYTDKLIF. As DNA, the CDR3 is TGTGCTCTTCCTTTTTCCGCCGGTACTGGGGGACCGTACACCGATAAACTCATCTTT.

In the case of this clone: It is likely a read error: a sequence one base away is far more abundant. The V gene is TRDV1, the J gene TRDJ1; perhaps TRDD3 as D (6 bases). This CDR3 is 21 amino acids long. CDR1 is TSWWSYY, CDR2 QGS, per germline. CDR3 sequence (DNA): TGTGCTCTTGGGGTCCTGGGGACCCGGGTGTACTGGGCAGCGAACACCGATAAACTCACCTTT. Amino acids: CALGVLGTRVYWAANTDKLTF.

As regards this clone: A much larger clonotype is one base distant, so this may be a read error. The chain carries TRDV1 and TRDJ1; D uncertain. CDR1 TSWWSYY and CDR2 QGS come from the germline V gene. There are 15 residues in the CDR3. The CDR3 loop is CALGLLRLYTEKLIF. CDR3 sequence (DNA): TGTGCTCTTGGCCTGCTTCGGCTATACACCGAAAAACTCATCTTT.

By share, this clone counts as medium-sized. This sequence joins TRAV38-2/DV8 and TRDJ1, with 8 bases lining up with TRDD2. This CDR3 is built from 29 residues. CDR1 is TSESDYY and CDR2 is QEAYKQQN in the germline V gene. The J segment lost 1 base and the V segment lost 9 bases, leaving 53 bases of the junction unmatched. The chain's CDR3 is CAFCGTFIGFLPVVSGVPEKTSFTDKLIF. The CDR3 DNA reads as TGTGCTTTTTGCGGTACTTTCATTGGCTTCCTACCAGTTGTCAGTGGGGTCCCCGAGAAAACGAGTTTCACCGATAAACTCATCTTT.

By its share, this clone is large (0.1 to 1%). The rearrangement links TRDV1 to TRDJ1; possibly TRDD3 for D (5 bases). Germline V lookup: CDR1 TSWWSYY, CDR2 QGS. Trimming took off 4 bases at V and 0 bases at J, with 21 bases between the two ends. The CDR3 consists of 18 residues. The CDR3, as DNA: TGTGCTCTTGGGGCCTCCTGGCCCTTGGGGCAAAACACCGATAAACTCATCTTT. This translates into CALGASWPLGQNTDKLIF.

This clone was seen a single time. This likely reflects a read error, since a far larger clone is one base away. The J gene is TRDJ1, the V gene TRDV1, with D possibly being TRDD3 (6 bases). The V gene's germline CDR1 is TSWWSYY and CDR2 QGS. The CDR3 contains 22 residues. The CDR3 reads CALGELHTMGGPAGKYTNKLIF. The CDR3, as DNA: TGTGCTCTTGGGGAACTTCACACTATGGGGGGTCCTGCGGGAAAGTACACCAATAAACTCATCTTT.

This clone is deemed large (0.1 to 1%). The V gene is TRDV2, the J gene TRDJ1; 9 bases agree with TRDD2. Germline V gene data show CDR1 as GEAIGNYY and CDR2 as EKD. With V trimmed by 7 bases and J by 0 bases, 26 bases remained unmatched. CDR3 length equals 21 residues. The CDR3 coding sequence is TGTGCCTGGGGCCTTCCTACGAAGAGGGCTTCGGGGGGACAGTACACCGATAAACTCATCTTT. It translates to CAWGLPTKRASGGQYTDKLIF.

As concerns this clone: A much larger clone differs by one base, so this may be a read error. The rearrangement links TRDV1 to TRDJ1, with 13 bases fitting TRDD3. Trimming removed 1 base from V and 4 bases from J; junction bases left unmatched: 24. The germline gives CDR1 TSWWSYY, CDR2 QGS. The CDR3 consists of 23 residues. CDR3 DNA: TGTGCTCTTGGGGAACAATTGGATCTGCTTCTCGGTACTGGGGGATACGAAGTCGATAAACTCATCTTT. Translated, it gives CALGEQLDLLLGTGGYEVDKLIF.